In this sample, the clone carrying this T cell receptor beta chain turned up many times. What it binds is unknown. Sorted naive CD8 T cells were those defined as CD8+CD4-CCR7+CD45RA+. The data were obtained in a study of molecular identifiers for immune sequencing clone quantification. Across the study: Replicates split RNA from approximately 20,000 or 100,000 naive CD8 cells five ways, and the researchers sequenced four portions.

Regarding the study as a whole: Clones exceeding 20 RNA copies carried over 97% of effector molecules but under 1% of naive-cell molecules.

Bulk TCR library preparation followed previously described methods with listed TCR primers. TCRdb fed the PCR reads into MiXCR, producing one record per CDR3 protein. The data show hundreds of thousands of distinct CDR3 sequences, approximately 24% seen once. The sample was naive CD8+ T cells from blood, with Jurkat cell RNA spiked in. Regarding subset: FACS-sorted CD8+CD4-CCR7+CD45RA+ naive T cells. The clonotype was recovered from a human donor in good health. Some libraries in this study had Jurkat cell RNA spiked in.

The CDR3 DNA reads TGTGCCAGCAGTTTTACCCGACAGCCTGAGTACTTC. Its translation is CASSFTRQPEYF. The rearrangement joins TRBV27 to TRBJ2-7; possible D gene TRBD1, 5 bases. The CDR3 contains 12 residues. Trimming shortened V by 3 bases and J by 11 bases, and 14 bases separated the two germline ends. Germline lookup yields CDR1 MNHEY and CDR2 SMNVEV (reference sequence).